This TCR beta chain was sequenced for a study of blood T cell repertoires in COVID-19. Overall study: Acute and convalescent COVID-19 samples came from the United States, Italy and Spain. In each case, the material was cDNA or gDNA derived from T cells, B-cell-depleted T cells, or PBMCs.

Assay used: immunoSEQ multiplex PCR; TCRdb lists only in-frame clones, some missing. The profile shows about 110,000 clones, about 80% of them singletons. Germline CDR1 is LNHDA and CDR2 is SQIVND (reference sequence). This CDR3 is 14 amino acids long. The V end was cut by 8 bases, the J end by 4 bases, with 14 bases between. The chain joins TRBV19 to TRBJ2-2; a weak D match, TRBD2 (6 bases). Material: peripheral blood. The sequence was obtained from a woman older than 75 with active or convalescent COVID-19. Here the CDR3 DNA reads TGTGCCAGTGGAGGGGTTTCAGGCACCGGGGAGCTGTTTTTT. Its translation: CASGGVSGTGELFF.